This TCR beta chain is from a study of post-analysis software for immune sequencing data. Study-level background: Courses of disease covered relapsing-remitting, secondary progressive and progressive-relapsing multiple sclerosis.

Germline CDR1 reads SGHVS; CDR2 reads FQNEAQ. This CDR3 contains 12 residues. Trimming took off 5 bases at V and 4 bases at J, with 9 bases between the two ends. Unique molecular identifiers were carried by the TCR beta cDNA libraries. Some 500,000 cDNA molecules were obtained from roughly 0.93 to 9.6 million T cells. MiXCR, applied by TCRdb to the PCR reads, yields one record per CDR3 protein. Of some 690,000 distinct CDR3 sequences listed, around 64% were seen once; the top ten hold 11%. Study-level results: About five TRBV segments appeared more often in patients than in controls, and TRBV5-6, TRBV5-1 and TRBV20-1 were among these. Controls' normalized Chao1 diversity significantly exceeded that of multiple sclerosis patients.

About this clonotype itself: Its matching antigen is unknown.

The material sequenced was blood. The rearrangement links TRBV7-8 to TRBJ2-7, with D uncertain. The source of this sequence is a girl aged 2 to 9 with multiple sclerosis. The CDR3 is CASSPGRYEQYF. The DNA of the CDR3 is TGTGCCAGCAGCCCCGGTCGGTACGAGCAGTACTTC.